These 4 T cell receptor beta chains were all obtained from the same sample, sequenced in a study of blood T cell repertoires in COVID-19 (TCRdb year 2020). Libraries came from the immunoSEQ multiplex PCR assay. TCRdb mirrors the immuneACCESS table, restricted to in-frame sequences. Some clones are absent from its copies; in checked studies, under half trace to an unresolved V gene, and the reason for the others is unknown. The sample includes about 100,000 clones, with about 91% observed a single time. Together, the top ten hold around 7% of the sample. Sequences were obtained from peripheral blood. These receptors were taken from a man in his fifties with active or convalescent COVID-19.

CDR3 sequence (DNA): TGTGCCAGCAGTCGGGACAGTAACACCGGGGAGCTGTTTTTT. It yields the protein CASSRDSNTGELFF. This sequence joins TRBV7-9 and TRBJ2-2; 7 nucleotides agree with TRBD1. CDR1 SEHNR and CDR2 FQNEAQ come from the germline V gene (reference sequence). CDR3 length: 14 residues. The junction had 3 bases not matched to a gene; V was cut back by 6 bases and J by 2 bases.

For this clone: A junction end diverges from the germline sequence, so it may reflect a read error. The rearrangement uses TRBV20-1 and TRBJ2-3, with TRBD2 identical over 7 bases. CDR1 DFQATT and CDR2 SNEGSKA come from the germline V gene (reference sequence). This CDR3 contains 11 residues. The CDR3 region has the DNA TGTGCGGGGGAGACCACAGATACGCAGTATTTT. The encoded protein is CAGETTDTQYF.

This clone has just one count. The chain couples TRBV10-3 to TRBJ2-5; D perhaps matches TRBD2 (5 bases). The ends were cut back, 0 bases at V and 4 bases at J, with 6 bases in the middle. The CDR3 runs to 13 residues. Germline-derived CDR1 and CDR2 are ENHRY and SYGVKD. The CDR3 bases are TGTGCCATCAGTGAGTCTGCGGGAGAGACCCAGTACTTC. This translates into CAISESAGETQYF.

The V and J genes are TRBV27 and TRBJ2-1, with TRBD2 identical over 9 bases. After removal of 5 bases from V and 10 bases from J, the junction contained 9 bases not matched to a gene. Germline V gene sequence: CDR1 MNHEY, CDR2 SMNVEV (reference sequence). CDR3 length: 14 residues. The CDR3 DNA reads TGTGCCAGCAGTGGAGGGGATAGCGGGAGAGAGCAGTTCTTC. Residues: CASSGGDSGREQFF.